The clone carrying this T cell receptor beta chain has a count of ten or more. As yet, its antigen is unknown. Germline V gene sequence: CDR1 LGHDT, CDR2 YNNKEL (reference sequence). Trimming took 1 base from V and 3 from J, leaving 7 bases between them. This CDR3 has 13 residues. This sample was included in a study of T cells after yellow fever vaccination. At the level of the study: SMART-Seq v4 Ultra Low Input served to prepare low-cell-number fractions. Regarding the study as a whole: Boosting was followed by the reappearance of most primary-vaccination clones (around 96% CD4, around 91% CD8). It was a small share of clonotypes that appeared in both CD4 and CD8 compartments. A weaker secondary response peaked on day 5, the primary on day 15.

TCRdb fed the 5' RACE reads into MiXCR, producing one record per CDR3 protein. Among over 110,000 distinct CDR3 sequences listed, around 7.7% were seen once. This receptor was taken from a man aged 25-40 years who received the YFV17D yellow fever vaccine. Source: CD4+ T cells sorted from PBMCs, taken 5 days after the yellow fever booster vaccination. This chain uses TRBV3-1 with TRBJ2-7, with D hard to call. CDR3 in DNA: TGTGCCAGCAGCCAAGTGTACCACTACGAGCAGTACTTC. Protein: CASSQVYHYEQYF.